These 5 T cell receptor beta chains were sequenced from one sample in a study of T cells in localized non-small cell lung cancer. TCRdb's table, derived via immunoSEQ multiplex PCR, lists solely in-frame clones and lacks some. This table holds about 17,000 clones, around 88% found once. The source was peripheral blood, collected before any cancer treatment. The receptors were sampled from a male donor older than 55 with stage II squamous cell lung carcinoma.

The V and J genes are TRBV6-6 and TRBJ1-2, with 7 positions matching TRBD1. There are 13 residues in the CDR3. V dropped 6 bases and J dropped 3; count of bases not matched to a gene: 4. CDR1 MNHNY and CDR2 SVGAGI come from the germline V gene (reference sequence). CDR3 protein: CASSLDRDYGYTF. CDR3 nucleotide sequence: TGTGCCAGCAGCCTAGACAGGGACTATGGCTACACCTTC.

The V and J genes are TRBV6-4 and TRBJ1-2; D is unresolved. V lost 3 bases, J lost 4 bases, and 12 bases lay in between. Germline values: CDR1 MRHNA, CDR2 SNTAGT. This CDR3 is 14 amino acids long. The CDR3: CASSENSGTYGYTF. DNA for the CDR3: TGTGCCAGCAGTGAGAACAGCGGAACCTATGGCTACACCTTC.

The chain combines TRBV28 with TRBJ1-6, with TRBD1 matching over 8 bases. V was clipped by 6 bases and J by 7 bases; unmatched bases: 8. Germline V gene sequence: CDR1 MDHEN, CDR2 SYDVKM. This CDR3 spans 15 amino acids. The CDR3 nucleotides read TGTGCCAGCAGCCCGCTGGACAGGGCCAATTCACCCCTCCACTTT. Translating it yields CASSPLDRANSPLHF.

The chain combines TRBV5-1 with TRBJ2-3, with D unresolved. Trimming left V 5 bases short and J 4 bases short, with 17 bases between. The CDR3 extends over 15 amino acids. Looked up from germline, CDR1 is SGHRS and CDR2 is YFSETQ. In DNA form, the CDR3 reads TGCGCCAGCAGATCCCTAGGTCGAGGAGCAGATACGCAGTATTTT. Translated: CASRSLGRGADTQYF. The entire variable domain, with the rest obtained from reference TRBV5-1 and TRBJ2-3, is as follows: KAGVTQTPRYLIKTRGQQVTLSCSPISGHRSVSWYQQTPGQGLQFLFEYFSETQRNKGNFPGRFSGRQFSNSRSEMNVSTLELGDSALYLCASRSLGRGADTQYFGPGTRLTVL.

The genes are TRBV27 and TRBJ2-2; the D call may be TRBD1 or TRBD2 (5 bases each). V lost 2 bases and J lost 2, with 12 bases in between. Germline lookup yields CDR1 MNHEY and CDR2 SMNVEV (reference sequence). The CDR3 runs 16 residues. The CDR3 coding sequence is TGTGCCAGCAGTTTAGTGGGGACGTCCAACACCGGGGAGCTGTTTTTT. Translating gives CASSLVGTSNTGELFF.